This entry lists 13 T cell receptor beta chains sequenced from one sample in a study of blood T cell repertoires in COVID-19 (dated by TCRdb to 2018 to 2021). The library relied on the immunoSEQ multiplex PCR assay. TCRdb obtained this table from immuneACCESS and retained in-frame rearrangements with V and J assigned. These tables miss some clones; where compared with another copy, unresolved V genes account for less than half of the shortfall, and the remainder is unexplained. The sample has around 250,000 clones on record, approximately 84% of them singletons. Clones ranked in the top ten supply about 16% of the sample. Source material: PBMCs or T cells enriched from blood (not recorded which). These receptors were collected from a man between 18 and 29 years old who had recovered from COVID-19.

The chain has TRBV3-1 (or the pseudogene TRBV3-2) and TRBJ2-1, with 11 nucleotides matching TRBD2. With 1 base clipped from V and 15 bases from J, the junction kept 8 bases outside the gene matches. The CDR3 is 14 amino acids. Germline-derived CDR1 and CDR2 are LGHDT and YNNKEL (reference sequence). CDR3 residues: CASSQALAGGLPFF. CDR3 sequence (DNA): TGTGCCAGCAGCCAAGCCCTAGCGGGAGGCCTACCGTTCTTC.

This chain uses TRBV19 with TRBJ2-7; TRBD1 matches 8 bases. CDR3 length: 15 residues. Trimming cost V 5 bases and J 0 bases; bases outside gene matches: 6. Germline V gives CDR1 LNHDA, CDR2 SQIVND (reference sequence). Written as DNA, the CDR3 is TGTGCCAGTAGTCCAGGACAGGGCCTCTCCTACGAGCAGTACTTC. Its protein product is CASSPGQGLSYEQYF.

V and J are TRBV11-2 and TRBJ2-1, with a tentative D call TRBD1 (5 bases). Per germline, CDR1 SGHAT and CDR2 FQNNGV. The CDR3 totals 15 residues. Deletions cut 5 bases from V and 9 bases from J, with 20 bases between. CDR3 in amino acids: CASSPYPESTGEQFF. DNA for the CDR3: TGTGCCAGCAGCCCCTATCCAGAGAGTACAGGTGAGCAGTTCTTC.

The chain has TRBV5-6 and TRBJ2-7, with a weak D call TRBD2 (5 bases). This CDR3 has 15 residues. The germline V gene encodes CDR1 SGHDT and CDR2 YYEEEE. The V end lost 2 bases, the J end lost 3 bases, and 15 bases lay between the germline ends. In nucleotides, the CDR3 is TGTGCCAGCAGCTTAACCGCGTGGGGAGACTACGAGCAGTACTTC. The encoded protein is CASSLTAWGDYEQYF.

The V gene is TRBV7-9, the J gene TRBJ1-2; D remains ambiguous. CDR3 length equals 14 residues. With 3 bases removed from V and 4 bases from J, the gap between germline ends came to 12 bases. The V gene's germline CDR1 is SEHNR and CDR2 FQNEAQ (reference sequence). The CDR3 loop is CASSFSLGPYGYTF. The CDR3 DNA sequence: TGTGCCAGCAGCTTCAGCCTTGGGCCCTATGGCTACACCTTC.

The genes are TRBV5-1 and TRBJ1-1; D is unclear. V lost 4 bases and J 7 bases, leaving 14 bases between the germline ends. This CDR3 has 13 amino acids. From germline, CDR1 is SGHRS and CDR2 YFSETQ. CDR3 amino acids: CASSVDDGVEAFF. CDR3 sequence (DNA): TGCGCCAGCAGCGTGGATGATGGAGTTGAAGCTTTCTTT. Combining the CDR3 with reference TRBV5-1 and TRBJ1-1 gives the whole variable domain KAGVTQTPRYLIKTRGQQVTLSCSPISGHRSVSWYQQTPGQGLQFLFEYFSETQRNKGNFPGRFSGRQFSNSRSEMNVSTLELGDSALYLCASSVDDGVEAFFGQGTRLTVV.

J is TRBJ2-7 and V is TRBV3-1 (or the pseudogene TRBV3-2), with 12 bases fitting TRBD1. V trimming: 4 bases; J trimming: 2 bases; junction bases outside the gene matches: 3. The CDR3 extends over 15 amino acids. Germline lookup yields CDR1 LGHDT and CDR2 YNNKEL (reference sequence). The CDR3 DNA follows: TGTGCCAGCAGCCCAGGGACAGGGGGCGCCTACGAGCAGTACTTC. Its translation is CASSPGTGGAYEQYF.

V gene TRBV30 combines with J gene TRBJ1-6, with 10 bases matching TRBD1. V shed 7 bases, J shed 9 bases, and the junction held 6 bases outside the gene matches. CDR3 length: 13 residues. CDR1 and CDR2 (germline): GTSNPN, SVGIG (reference sequence). The CDR3 is CASGQGVGSPLHF. DNA for the CDR3: TGTGCCTCTGGACAGGGGGTAGGTTCACCCCTCCACTTT.

The V call is TRBV5-5, the J call TRBJ1-2; TRBD1 might be the D (6 bases). Trimming left V 0 bases short and J 4 bases short, with 10 bases between. The CDR3 length is 14 residues. Germline-derived CDR1 and CDR2 are SGHKS and YYEKEE (reference sequence). DNA of the CDR3: TGTGCCAGCAGCTTGGGACAGGAACGCTATGGCTACACCTTC. It yields the protein CASSLGQERYGYTF.

The rearrangement uses TRBV7-2 and TRBJ2-3, with 15 bases fitting TRBD2. V lost 5 bases to trimming and J lost 5 bases; unmatched junction nucleotides: 5. The CDR3 runs 16 residues. Germline lookup yields CDR1 SGHTA and CDR2 FQGNSA. DNA of the CDR3: TGTGCCAGCAGCCCCGGACTAGCGGGAGGGGAAGATACGCAGTATTTT. Amino acids: CASSPGLAGGEDTQYF.

This clone appeared a single time. This chain links TRBV15 with TRBJ1-3, with D unclear. Germline CDR1 is LNHNV and CDR2 is YYDKDF (reference sequence). V lost 4 bases to trimming and J lost 0 bases, with 16 bases between them. The CDR3 extends over 17 amino acids. The CDR3 is CATSTPHGRNSGNTIYF. For the CDR3, the DNA is TGTGCCACCAGCACGCCCCACGGGAGGAACTCTGGAAACACCATATATTTT.

This rearrangement joins TRBV12-5 to TRBJ2-4; D remains unclear. The germline V and J ends were trimmed by 1 base and 0 bases, with 4 bases remaining between them. CDR1 LGHNT and CDR2 FRNRAP come from the germline V gene. The length of the CDR3 is 14 residues. The CDR3 nucleotides are TGTGCTAGTGGTTTGGACTTAGCCAAAAACATTCAGTACTTC. This codes for CASGLDLAKNIQYF. The whole variable domain, filled in from reference TRBV12-5 and TRBJ2-4, reads DARVTQTPRHKVTEMGQEVTMRCQPILGHNTVFWYRQTMMQGLELLAYFRNRAPLDDSGMPKDRFSAEMPDATLATLKIQPSEPRDSAVYFCASGLDLAKNIQYFGAGTRLSVL.

CDR3 region: CAWDYYNEQFF. CDR3 bases: TGTGCCTGGGACTATTACAATGAGCAGTTCTTC. The V call is TRBV30, the J call TRBJ2-1, with a weak D call TRBD2 (5 bases). This CDR3 has 11 amino acids. CDR1 is GTSNPN and CDR2 is SVGIG in the germline V gene (reference sequence). The ends were cut back, 5 bases at V and 4 bases at J, with 6 bases in the middle. Combining the CDR3 with reference TRBV30 and TRBJ2-1 gives the whole variable domain SQTIHQWPATLVQPVGSPLSLECTVEGTSNPNLYWYRQAAGRGLQLLFYSVGIGQISSEVPQNLSASRPQDRQFILSSKKLLLSDSGFYLCAWDYYNEQFFGPGTRLTVL.